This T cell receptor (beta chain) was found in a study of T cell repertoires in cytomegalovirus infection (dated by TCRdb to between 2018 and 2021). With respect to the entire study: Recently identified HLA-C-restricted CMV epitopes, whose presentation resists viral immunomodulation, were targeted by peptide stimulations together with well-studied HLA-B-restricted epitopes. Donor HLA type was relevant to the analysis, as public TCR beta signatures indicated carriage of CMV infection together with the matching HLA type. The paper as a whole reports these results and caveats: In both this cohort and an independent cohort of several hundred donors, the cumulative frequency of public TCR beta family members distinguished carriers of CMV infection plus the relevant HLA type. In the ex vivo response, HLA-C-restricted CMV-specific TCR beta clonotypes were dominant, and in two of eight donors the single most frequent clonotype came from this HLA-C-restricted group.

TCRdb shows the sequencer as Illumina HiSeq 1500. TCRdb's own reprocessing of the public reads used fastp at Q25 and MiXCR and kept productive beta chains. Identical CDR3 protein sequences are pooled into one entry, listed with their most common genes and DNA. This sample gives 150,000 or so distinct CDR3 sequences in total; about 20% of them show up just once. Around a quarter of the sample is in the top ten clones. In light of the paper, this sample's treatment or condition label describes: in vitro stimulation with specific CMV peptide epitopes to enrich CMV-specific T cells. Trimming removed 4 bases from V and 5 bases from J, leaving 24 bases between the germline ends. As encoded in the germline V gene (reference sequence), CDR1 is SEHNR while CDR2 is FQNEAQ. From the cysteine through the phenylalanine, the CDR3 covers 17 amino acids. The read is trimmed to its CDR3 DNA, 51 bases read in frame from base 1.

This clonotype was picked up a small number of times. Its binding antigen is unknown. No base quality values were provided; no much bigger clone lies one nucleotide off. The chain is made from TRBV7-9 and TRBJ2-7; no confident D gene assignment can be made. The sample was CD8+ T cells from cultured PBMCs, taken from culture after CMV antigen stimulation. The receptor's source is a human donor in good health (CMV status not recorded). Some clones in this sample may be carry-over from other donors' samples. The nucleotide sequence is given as TGTGCCAGCAGCTCCCGGATTTATGGGGAAGAAGGTGACGAGCAGTACTTC. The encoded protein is CASSSRIYGEEGDEQYF.